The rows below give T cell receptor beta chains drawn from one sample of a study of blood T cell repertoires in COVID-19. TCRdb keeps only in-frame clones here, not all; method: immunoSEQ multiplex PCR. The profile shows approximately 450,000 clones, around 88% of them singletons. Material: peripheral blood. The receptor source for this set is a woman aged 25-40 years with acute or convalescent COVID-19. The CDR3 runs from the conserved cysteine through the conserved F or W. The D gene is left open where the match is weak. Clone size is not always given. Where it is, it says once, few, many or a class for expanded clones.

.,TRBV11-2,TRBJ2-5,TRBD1,CASSPLPAGGRETQYF,TGTGCCAGCAGCCCCCTACCAGCAGGGGGACGGGAGACCCAGTACTTC
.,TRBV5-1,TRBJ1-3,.,CASSRNTRGSTGNTIYF,TGCGCCAGCAGCAGAAACACCAGGGGCTCTACGGGAAACACCATATATTTT
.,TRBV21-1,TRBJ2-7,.,CASRLNQRGPSYEQYF,TGTGCCAGCAGGCTAAATCAGCGGGGGCCATCGTACGAGCAGTACTTC
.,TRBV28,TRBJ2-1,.,CASSLGQRANNEQFF,TGTGCCAGCAGTTTAGGCCAGAGGGCTAACAATGAGCAGTTCTTC
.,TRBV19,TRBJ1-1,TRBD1,CASRVTGEAFF,TGTGCCAGTAGAGTGACAGGGGAAGCTTTCTTT
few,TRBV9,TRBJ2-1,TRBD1,CASSPGQGRYNEQFF,TGTGCCAGCAGCCCAGGACAGGGCCGTTACAATGAGCAGTTCTTC
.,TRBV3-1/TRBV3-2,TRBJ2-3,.,CASSQAQIPDTQYF,TGTGCCAGCAGCCAAGCCCAGATCCCAGATACGCAGTATTTT
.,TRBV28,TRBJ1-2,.,CASSFSQAHGYTF,TGTGCCAGCAGTTTCTCCCAAGCTCATGGCTACACCTTC
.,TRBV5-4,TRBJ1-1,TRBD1,CASSPTAGQGAMNTEAFF,TGTGCCAGCAGCCCAACCGCGGGACAGGGGGCCATGAACACTGAAGCTTTCTTT
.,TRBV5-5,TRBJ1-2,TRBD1,CASSLNAGTGGLNYGYTF,TGTGCCAGCAGCTTAAACGCCGGGACAGGGGGCTTAAACTATGGCTACACCTTC
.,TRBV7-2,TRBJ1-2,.,CASSLRPGVPFTF,TGTGCCAGCAGCTTAAGGCCAGGGGTCCCTTTCACCTTC
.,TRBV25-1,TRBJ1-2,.,CASSVQNYGYTF,TGTGCCAGCAGTGTCCAGAACTATGGCTACACCTTC
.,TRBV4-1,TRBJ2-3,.,CASSQESDRSTDTQYF,TGCGCCAGCAGCCAAGAATCGGACAGAAGCACAGATACGCAGTATTTT
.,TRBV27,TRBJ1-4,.,CASSLWPTNEKLFF,TGTGCCAGCAGTTTATGGCCAACTAATGAAAAACTGTTTTTT
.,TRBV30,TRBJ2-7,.,CAWTQQALDEQYF,TGTGCCTGGACCCAACAGGCTTTGGACGAGCAGTACTTC
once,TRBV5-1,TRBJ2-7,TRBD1,CASSIRQGATSYEQYF,TGCGCCAGCAGCATCCGACAGGGGGCGACCTCCTACGAGCAGTACTTC
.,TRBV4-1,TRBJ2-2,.,CASSQVQGRGQNTGELFF,TGCGCCAGCAGCCAGGTTCAGGGGAGGGGCCAGAACACCGGGGAGCTGTTTTTT
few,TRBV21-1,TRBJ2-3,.,CASSKGGESTDTQYF,TGTGCCAGCAGCAAAGGGGGGGAATCCACAGATACGCAGTATTTT
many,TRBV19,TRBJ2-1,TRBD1,CASSRQGAKNEQFF,TGTGCCAGTAGCCGACAGGGGGCAAAGAATGAGCAGTTCTTC
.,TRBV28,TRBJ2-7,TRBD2,CASTPGGGSYEQYF,TGTGCCAGCACCCCGGGGGGGGGTTCCTACGAGCAGTACTTC
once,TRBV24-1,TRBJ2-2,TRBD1,CATSDLGQPTGELFF,TGTGCCACCAGTGACCTGGGACAGCCCACCGGGGAGCTGTTTTTT
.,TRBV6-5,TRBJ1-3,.,CASSLNSGTGNTIYF,TGTGCCAGCAGTTTGAACAGCGGTACTGGAAACACCATATATTTT
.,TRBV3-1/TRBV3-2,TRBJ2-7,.,CASSPKLDRNYEQYF,TGTGCCAGCAGTCCCAAGCTAGACAGAAACTACGAGCAGTACTTC
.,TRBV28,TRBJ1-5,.,CASSFRSPNQPQHF,TGTGCCAGCAGTTTTCGGTCTCCCAATCAGCCCCAGCATTTT
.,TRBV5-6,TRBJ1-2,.,CASSTDRIYGYTF,TGTGCCAGCAGCACCGACAGGATCTATGGCTACACCTTC
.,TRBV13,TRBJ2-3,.,CASSLFVGDTQYF,TGTGCCAGCAGCTTATTTGTCGGAGATACGCAGTATTTT